The 21 T cell receptor beta chains below come from one sample, sequenced in a study of cytomegalovirus exposure and HLA in healthy donors. Primers: 60 Vbeta forward and 13 Jbeta reverse. Clones were sequenced by immunoSEQ multiplex PCR, and TCRdb holds only the in-frame ones, with some missing. The sample has fewer than 150,000 clones; around 76% are singletons. Specimen: PBMCs. The receptors come from a man aged 55 to 70 in good health and CMV-seropositive.

The genes are TRBV7-6 and TRBJ2-7; 11 bases match TRBD1. V gave up 3 bases and J gave up 2 bases; unmatched junction bases: 3. Germline CDR1 is SGHVS and CDR2 is FNYEAQ. The CDR3 consists of 15 residues. The chain's CDR3 is CASSFPGQGAYEQYF. The DNA of the CDR3 is TGTGCCAGCAGCTTTCCGGGACAGGGGGCCTACGAGCAGTACTTC.

The genes are TRBV6-5 and TRBJ1-1; possible D gene TRBD1, 6 bases. V was pared by 6 bases and J by 0 bases, with 11 bases between. Per the germline V gene, CDR1 is MNHEY and CDR2 is SVGAGI. This CDR3 has 14 amino acids. The CDR3 nucleotides are TGTGCCAGCAGGATGACAGGCATGAACACTGAAGCTTTCTTT. It specifies CASRMTGMNTEAFF.

The chain employs TRBV30 and TRBJ1-4; D call uncertain. V was shortened by 0 bases and J by 7 bases, with 12 bases between the two germline ends. The CDR3 has 14 residues. Germline V gene data show CDR1 as GTSNPN and CDR2 as SVGIG (reference sequence). The CDR3 DNA sequence: TGTGCCTGGAGTGTGGCTGGAGTTCGTGAAAAACTGTTTTTT. This sequence encodes CAWSVAGVREKLFF.

A single count supports this clone. The V gene is TRBV9, the J gene TRBJ2-7; 12 bases match TRBD1. Germline CDR1 reads SGDLS; CDR2 reads YYNGEE. The CDR3 has 16 residues. The V segment lost 3 bases and the J segment 6 bases; nucleotides outside the gene matches: 10. CDR3 DNA sequence: TGTGCCAGCAGCGCCCACTCCGGGACAGGGGGCGGCGAGCAGTACTTC. Its protein product is CASSAHSGTGGGEQYF.

The chain carries TRBV7-3 and TRBJ1-1; possibly TRBD1 for D (6 bases). The germline CDR1 and CDR2 sequences are SGHTA and FQGTGA. With 8 bases removed from V and 3 bases from J, the gap between germline ends came to 19 bases. The CDR3 totals 15 residues. CDR3 nucleotides: TGTGCCAGCTCGTCCCAAGGGGGTGAAGACACTGAAGCTTTCTTT. It yields the protein CASSSQGGEDTEAFF.

About this clone itself: The same CDR3 can be traced to other DNA sequences in this sample. The chain is built from TRBV30 and TRBJ1-5; D is unresolved. Germline loops: CDR1 GTSNPN, CDR2 SVGIG (reference sequence). The CDR3 runs to 13 residues. Trimming pared 0 bases from V and 7 bases from J, leaving 10 bases between. CDR3 in amino acids: CAWSVRGGQPQHF. The CDR3 DNA reads as TGTGCCTGGAGTGTACGTGGCGGGCAGCCCCAGCATTTT.

V is TRBV5-4 and J is TRBJ1-1, with D perhaps matching TRBD1 (5 bases). CDR3 length: 17 residues. In germline, CDR1 is SGHNT, CDR2 YYREEE (reference sequence). With 0 bases removed from V and 0 bases from J, the gap between germline ends came to 15 bases. Written as DNA, the CDR3 is TGTGCCAGCAGCTTGGATTGGCGCGCAGGGATGAACACTGAAGCTTTCTTT. This codes for CASSLDWRAGMNTEAFF.

This chain uses TRBV19 with TRBJ2-6, with 9 bases matching TRBD1. Trimming took 3 bases from V and 4 from J; bases not matched to a gene: 4. CDR1 and CDR2 (germline): LNHDA, SQIVND (reference sequence). The CDR3 spans 16 residues. The DNA of the CDR3 is TGTGCCAGTAGTATGGGGACAGGGACCGGGGCCAACGTCCTGACTTTC. Protein: CASSMGTGTGANVLTF.

The chain employs TRBV18 and TRBJ1-1; tentative D call: TRBD1 (6 bases). Germline lookup yields CDR1 KGHSH and CDR2 LQKENI. The CDR3 has 14 residues. With 6 bases removed from V and 11 bases from J, the gap between germline ends came to 22 bases. The CDR3 protein is CASSGNREFTRAFF. The CDR3 DNA follows: TGTGCCAGCTCGGGAAACAGGGAATTCACGCGGGCTTTCTTT. Variable domain in full (rest from reference TRBV18 and TRBJ1-1): NAGVMQNPRHLVRRRGQEARLRCSPMKGHSHVYWYRQLPEEGLKFMVYLQKENIIDESGMPKERFSAEFPKEGPSILRIQQVVRGDSAAYFCASSGNREFTRAFFGQGTRLTVV.

The V gene is TRBV30, the J gene TRBJ2-5; 7 bases are a match to TRBD1. From germline, CDR1 is GTSNPN and CDR2 SVGIG (reference sequence). This CDR3 is built from 12 residues. V was clipped by 4 bases and J by 5 bases; unmatched bases: 4. The CDR3, as DNA: TGTGCCTGGACCGGGACAGTCGAGACCCAGTACTTC. Translation gives CAWTGTVETQYF.

This clone is a singleton in its sample. V is TRBV11-3 and J is TRBJ1-1; no clear D gene. Trimming left V 1 base short and J 5 bases short, with 8 bases between. The CDR3 is 13 residues long. CDR1 and CDR2 from the germline V gene are SGHNT and YENEEA. Written as DNA, the CDR3 is TGTGCCAGCAGCTTAGGAGGGAGGACTGAAGCTTTCTTT. As protein: CASSLGGRTEAFF.

This chain connects TRBV10-1 to TRBJ2-3; possibly TRBD2 for D (7 bases). Germline assignment: CDR1 WNHNN and CDR2 SYGVQD (reference sequence). V lost 3 bases and J lost 3, with 13 bases in between. This CDR3 spans 15 amino acids. The CDR3 DNA sequence: TGCGCCAGCAGTGACGGGGGGCCAAGAACAGATACGCAGTATTTT. This sequence encodes CASSDGGPRTDTQYF.

Written as DNA, the CDR3 is TGTGCCAGTAGGCCGCAGTCCTCCTACAATGAGCAGTTCTTC. This gives the protein CASRPQSSYNEQFF. The chain combines TRBV19 with TRBJ2-1; D uncertain. CDR3 length: 14 amino acids. Germline V gene sequence: CDR1 LNHDA, CDR2 SQIVND (reference sequence). V lost 6 bases and J lost 0, with 9 bases in between.

V usage is TRBV11-2 and J usage is TRBJ2-7; D might be TRBD1 (5 bases). The V and J ends lost 2 bases and 3 bases respectively, with 26 bases between them. Germline V gene lookup returns CDR1 SGHAT and CDR2 FQNNGV. The CDR3 extends over 19 amino acids. CDR3 DNA sequence: TGTGCCAGCAGCTTAATCGATTTCCCCTACGACAGAGGTAACTACGAGCAGTACTTC. Residues: CASSLIDFPYDRGNYEQYF. Drawing the rest from reference TRBV11-2 and TRBJ2-7, the complete variable domain is EAGVAQSPRYKIIEKRQSVAFWCNPISGHATLYWYQQILGQGPKLLIQFQNNGVVDDSQLPKDRFSAERLKGVDSTLKIQPAKLEDSAVYLCASSLIDFPYDRGNYEQYFGPGTRLTVT.

The rearrangement uses TRBV27 and TRBJ2-7; possible D gene TRBD2, 6 bases. The CDR3 contains 16 residues. The V gene's germline CDR1 is MNHEY and CDR2 SMNVEV (reference sequence). V was trimmed by 3 bases and J by 0 bases, leaving 15 bases between them. CDR3 sequence: CASSLRGGTFSYEQYF. DNA of the CDR3: TGTGCCAGCAGTTTGCGGGGCGGGACCTTCTCCTACGAGCAGTACTTC.

Turning to this clone: Other nucleotide sequences in the sample specify the same CDR3. The chain couples TRBV5-1 to TRBJ1-5, with 9 nucleotides matching TRBD1. The CDR3 length is 15 residues. Trimming at V came to 4 bases and at J to 2 bases, leaving 4 bases not matched to a gene. The germline gives CDR1 SGHRS, CDR2 YFSETQ. CDR3 amino acids: CASSPTGGGNQPQHF. The CDR3, as DNA: TGCGCCAGCAGCCCGACAGGGGGGGGCAATCAGCCCCAGCATTTT.

The gene calls are TRBV21-1 and TRBJ1-5. TRBV21-1 is described as a pseudogene. This CDR3 has 16 residues. The CDR3: CASSQGGEQTHQPQHF. CDR3 DNA: TGTGCCAGCAGCCAAGGGGGGGAACAGACCCATCAGCCCCAGCATTTT.

The rearrangement joins TRBV5-1 to TRBJ1-1; a weak D match, TRBD1 (5 bases). In germline, CDR1 is SGHRS, CDR2 YFSETQ. V lost 2 bases and J lost 0, with 17 bases in between. CDR3 size: 17 residues. In DNA form, the CDR3 reads TGCGCCAGCAGCTTAGGAGGGGCGGAAGGGATGAACACTGAAGCTTTCTTT. Its protein product is CASSLGGAEGMNTEAFF.

The V call is TRBV7-8, the J call TRBJ1-5, with TRBD1 identical over 7 bases. Germline values: CDR1 SGHVS, CDR2 FQNEAQ. Trimming at V came to 1 base and at J to 1 base, leaving 4 bases not matched to a gene. This CDR3 spans 16 amino acids. CDR3 nucleotides: TGTGCCAGCAGCTTAGGACAGGGAGGCAGCAATCAGCCCCAGCATTTT. Translation: CASSLGQGGSNQPQHF.

J is TRBJ1-5 and V is TRBV5-4, with 7 bases fitting TRBD1. CDR3 size: 14 residues. Germline V CDR1 and CDR2: SGHNT, YYREEE (reference sequence). The junction had 5 bases not matched to a gene; V was cut back by 0 bases and J by 8 bases. The CDR3 DNA sequence: TGTGCCAGCAGCTTGGGAGGGGGCAGGGAGCCCCAGCATTTT. The encoded protein is CASSLGGGREPQHF.

The CDR3 region is CASSKTSGYTGELFF. For the CDR3, the DNA is TGTGCCAGCAGTAAAACTAGCGGGTACACCGGGGAGCTGTTTTTT. The chain combines TRBV28 with TRBJ2-2; TRBD2 agrees at 9 bases. The trim removed 5 bases at V and 3 bases at J, leaving 4 bases unmatched. CDR3 length: 15 residues. Germline assignment: CDR1 MDHEN and CDR2 SYDVKM.